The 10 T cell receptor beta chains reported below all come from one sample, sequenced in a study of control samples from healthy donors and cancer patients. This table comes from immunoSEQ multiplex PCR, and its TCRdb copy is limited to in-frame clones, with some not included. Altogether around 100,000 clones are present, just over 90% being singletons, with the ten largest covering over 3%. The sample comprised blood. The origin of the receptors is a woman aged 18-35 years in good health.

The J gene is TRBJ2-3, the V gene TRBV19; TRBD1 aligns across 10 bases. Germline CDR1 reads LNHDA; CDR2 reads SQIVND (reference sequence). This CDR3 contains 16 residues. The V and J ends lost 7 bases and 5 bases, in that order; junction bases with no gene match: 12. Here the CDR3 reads CASKRSGTGVVDTQYF. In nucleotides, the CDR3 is TGTGCCAGTAAGCGGTCGGGGACAGGGGTTGTAGATACGCAGTATTTT.

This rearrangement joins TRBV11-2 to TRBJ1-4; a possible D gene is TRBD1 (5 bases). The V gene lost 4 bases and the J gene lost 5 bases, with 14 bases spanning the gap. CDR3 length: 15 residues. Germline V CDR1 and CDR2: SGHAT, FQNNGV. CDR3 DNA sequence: TGTGCCAGCAGCTCCCCTCATTGGACAAATGAAAAACTGTTTTTT. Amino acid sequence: CASSSPHWTNEKLFF. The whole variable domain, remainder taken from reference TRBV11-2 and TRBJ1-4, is EAGVAQSPRYKIIEKRQSVAFWCNPISGHATLYWYQQILGQGPKLLIQFQNNGVVDDSQLPKDRFSAERLKGVDSTLKIQPAKLEDSAVYLCASSSPHWTNEKLFFGSGTQLSVL.

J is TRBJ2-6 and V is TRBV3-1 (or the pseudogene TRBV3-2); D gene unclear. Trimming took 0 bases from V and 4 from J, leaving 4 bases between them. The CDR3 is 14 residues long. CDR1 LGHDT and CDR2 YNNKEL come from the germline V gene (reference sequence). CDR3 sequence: CASSQDSGANVLTF. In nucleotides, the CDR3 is TGTGCCAGCAGCCAAGATTCCGGGGCCAACGTCCTGACTTTC.

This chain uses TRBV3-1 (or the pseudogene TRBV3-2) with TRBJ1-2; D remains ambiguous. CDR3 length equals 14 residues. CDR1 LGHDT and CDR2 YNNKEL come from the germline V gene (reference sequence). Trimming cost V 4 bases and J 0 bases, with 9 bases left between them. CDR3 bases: TGTGCCAGCAGCCTAGGGAGAACTAACTATGGCTACACCTTC. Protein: CASSLGRTNYGYTF.

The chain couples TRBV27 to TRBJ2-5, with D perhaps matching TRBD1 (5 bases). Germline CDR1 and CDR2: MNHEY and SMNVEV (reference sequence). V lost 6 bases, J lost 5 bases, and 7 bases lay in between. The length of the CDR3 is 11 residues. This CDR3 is CASRDTETQYF. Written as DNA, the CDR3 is TGTGCCAGCAGGGACACCGAGACCCAGTACTTC.

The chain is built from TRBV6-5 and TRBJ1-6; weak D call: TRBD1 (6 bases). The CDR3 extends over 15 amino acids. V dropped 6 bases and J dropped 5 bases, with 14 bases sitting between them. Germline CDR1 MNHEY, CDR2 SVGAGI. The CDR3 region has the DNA TGTGCCAGCAGCCCCGAGGCAGGGGATAATTCACCCCTCCACTTT. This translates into CASSPEAGDNSPLHF.

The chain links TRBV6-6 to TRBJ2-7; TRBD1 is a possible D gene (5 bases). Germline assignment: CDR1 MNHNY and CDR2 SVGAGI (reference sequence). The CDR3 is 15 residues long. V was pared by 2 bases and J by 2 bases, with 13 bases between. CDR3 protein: CASSYQTVNAYEQYF. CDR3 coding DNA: TGTGCCAGCAGTTACCAGACAGTTAATGCCTACGAGCAGTACTTC.

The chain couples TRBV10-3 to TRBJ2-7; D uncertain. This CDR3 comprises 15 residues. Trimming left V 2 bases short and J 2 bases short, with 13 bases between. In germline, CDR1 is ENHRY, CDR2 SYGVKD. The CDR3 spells CAISEPGRMTYEQYF. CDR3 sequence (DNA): TGTGCCATCAGTGAGCCCGGACGGATGACCTACGAGCAGTACTTC.

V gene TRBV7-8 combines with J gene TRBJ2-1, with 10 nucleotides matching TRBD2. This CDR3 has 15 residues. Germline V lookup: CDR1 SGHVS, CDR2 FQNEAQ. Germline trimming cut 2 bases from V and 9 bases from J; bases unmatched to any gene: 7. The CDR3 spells CASSLNKRGGSEQFF. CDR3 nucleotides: TGTGCCAGCAGCTTAAACAAGCGGGGGGGTAGTGAGCAGTTCTTC.

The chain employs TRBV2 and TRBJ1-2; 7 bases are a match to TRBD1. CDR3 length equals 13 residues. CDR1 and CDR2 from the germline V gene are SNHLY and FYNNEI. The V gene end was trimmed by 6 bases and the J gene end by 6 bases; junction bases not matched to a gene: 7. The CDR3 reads CASRTGTDNGYTF. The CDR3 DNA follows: TGTGCCAGCAGGACTGGGACAGATAATGGCTACACCTTC.